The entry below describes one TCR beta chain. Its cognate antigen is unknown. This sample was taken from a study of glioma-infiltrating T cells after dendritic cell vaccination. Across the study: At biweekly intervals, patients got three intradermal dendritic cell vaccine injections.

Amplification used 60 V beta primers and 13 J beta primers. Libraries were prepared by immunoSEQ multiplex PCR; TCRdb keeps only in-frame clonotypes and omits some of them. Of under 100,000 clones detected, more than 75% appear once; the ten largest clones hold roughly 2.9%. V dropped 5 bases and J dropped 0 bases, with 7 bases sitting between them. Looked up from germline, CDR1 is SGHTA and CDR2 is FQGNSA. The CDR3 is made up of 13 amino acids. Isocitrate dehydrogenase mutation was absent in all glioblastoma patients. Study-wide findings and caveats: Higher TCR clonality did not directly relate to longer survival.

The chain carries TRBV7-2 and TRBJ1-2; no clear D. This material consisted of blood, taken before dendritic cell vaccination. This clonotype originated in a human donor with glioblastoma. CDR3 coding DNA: TGTGCCAGCAGCCCATCATCTAACTATGGCTACACCTTC. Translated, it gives CASSPSSNYGYTF.